The clone carrying this T cell receptor (beta chain) has just a few counts. The antigen is undetermined. At least 6.5 million PBMCs were isolated per sample. Through a sample-barcoded 5' primer and a J-beta primer mix, a second PCR was run for roughly 6 to 12 cycles. TCRdb called the 5' RACE reads again in MiXCR, with one record for every CDR3 protein. The table records some 1.4 million distinct CDR3 sequences, around 39% of them present only once. The sample is drawn from a study of blood T cells in healthy people across ages. With 3 bases removed from V and 3 bases from J, the gap between germline ends came to 11 bases. Germline V gives CDR1 LGHDT, CDR2 YNNKEL (reference sequence). CDR3 length: 15 amino acids. Notes on the study in general: Strong correlation was found linking TCR beta diversity to naive T cell percentage.

Material: blood. This receptor was identified in a woman in her late teens or twenties in good health. The chain uses TRBV3-1 and TRBJ2-2, with D possibly being TRBD2 (6 bases). The CDR3 bases are TGTGCCAGCAGCCAGGAGGGCTTATACACCGGGGAGCTGTTTTTT. Translation gives CASSQEGLYTGELFF.